The clone carrying this T cell receptor beta chain was recorded at least ten times. According to the study, TCR beta libraries were built with iRepertoire HTBI primers and CDR3-region Arm-PCR. TCRdb passed the multiplex PCR reads through MiXCR, listing each CDR3 protein once. This sample yields about 420,000 distinct CDR3 sequences, of which about 15% are seen a single time; about a quarter belongs to the top ten. The data stem from a study of regulatory T cells in long-lasting Graves disease. As to time point: newly diagnosed GD, antithyroid drugs for less than 3 months. PBMC RNA was the source of the TCR library. The CDR3 has 13 amino acids. Germline assignment: CDR1 SGHRS and CDR2 YFSETQ. Trimming shortened V by 4 bases and J by 5 bases, and 10 bases separated the two germline ends. These sequences were also reported in another study, on T cells in Graves' hyperthyroidism and ophthalmopathy. That work adds: The HTBI primer set served for first-round RT-PCR of the TCR CDR3. In the blood, most expanded thyroid clonotypes above 0.001 appeared as well.

This specimen was peripheral blood mononuclear cells (PBMCs), taken at new diagnosis, from a patient treated with antithyroid drugs. This sequence was found in a woman younger than 35 with Graves disease. The chain carries TRBV5-1 and TRBJ2-1; unclear D gene. The CDR3 protein is CASSRTSDNEQFF. CDR3 in DNA: TGCGCCAGCAGCCGAACATCTGACAATGAGCAGTTCTTC.